The clone carrying this TCR beta chain came up a few times. From the RACE reads, TCRdb called clonotypes with MiXCR, one entry per CDR3 protein. The table records about 84,000 distinct CDR3 sequences, roughly a tenth of them present only once. The data derive from a study of human T cells and chemical hapten exposure. Germline V lookup: CDR1 SEHNR, CDR2 FQNEAQ (reference sequence). Trimming removed 2 bases from V and 1 base from J; junction bases left unmatched: 4. The CDR3 is 15 residues long. Time point meaning: patch test 2, 6 weeks after DPC sensitization. The treatment: therapeutic diphenylcyclopropenone sensitization with weekly scalp DPC. Patches went on only after blood had been drawn each time.

The source of this sequence is a woman aged 50 to 65 with alopecia areata. Some clones in this sample may be carry-over from other donors' samples. Specimen: whole blood, collected in connection with sensitization to the hapten diphenylcyclopropenone (DPC). This rearrangement joins TRBV7-9 to TRBJ1-1; TRBD1 matches 7 bases. The CDR3 DNA sequence: TGTGCCAGCAGCTTACAGACAGGGACGAACACTGAAGCTTTCTTT. Residues: CASSLQTGTNTEAFF.